These 32 T cell receptor beta chains were sequenced from one sample in a study of blood T cell repertoires in COVID-19. Assay: immunoSEQ multiplex PCR; the TCRdb copy retains only in-frame clones and omits some. Of roughly 250,000 clones detected, about 85% appear once; the ten largest clones hold roughly 0.94%. The sequencing sample was made of peripheral blood. The source is a human donor with COVID-19, enrolled during active disease. The donor label of this sample is uncertain.

The rearrangement links TRBV5-6 to TRBJ1-6; 10 bases map to TRBD1. Germline V gene sequence: CDR1 SGHDT, CDR2 YYEEEE. The V segment lost 7 bases and the J segment 16 bases; nucleotides outside the gene matches: 20. The length of the CDR3 is 16 residues. The CDR3 DNA is TGTGCCAGCGTTTCCCGGGACAGGGGAGGTCGGCCTGAACTCCACTTT. Its translation: CASVSRDRGGRPELHF.

The chain combines TRBV6-5 with TRBJ1-6; 7 nucleotides agree with TRBD1. The J segment lost 8 bases and the V segment lost 2 bases, leaving 6 bases of the junction unmatched. Germline V lookup: CDR1 MNHEY, CDR2 SVGAGI. The CDR3 runs to 15 residues. In DNA, the CDR3 is TGTGCCAGCAGTTACAGGGGACAGCGCTATTCACCCCTCCACTTT. Its translation is CASSYRGQRYSPLHF.

This rearrangement joins TRBV10-3 to TRBJ1-1; possibly TRBD1 for D (6 bases). V was clipped by 3 bases and J by 3 bases, with 14 bases between them. This CDR3 is built from 15 residues. Per germline, CDR1 ENHRY and CDR2 SYGVKD. CDR3 in amino acids: CAISEGTRGYTEAFF. DNA for the CDR3: TGTGCCATCAGTGAAGGGACAAGGGGGTACACTGAAGCTTTCTTT.

The chain links TRBV15 to TRBJ2-1, with TRBD2 matching over 7 bases. Germline lookup yields CDR1 LNHNV and CDR2 YYDKDF (reference sequence). The CDR3 extends over 16 amino acids. Losses at the gene ends were 0 bases for V and 6 bases for J; bases not matched to a gene: 8. The CDR3 region has the DNA TGTGCCACCAGCAGAGAACGAGGGAGGGCCCTCAATGAGCAGTTCTTC. This codes for CATSRERGRALNEQFF.

The chain joins TRBV27 to TRBJ2-7; TRBD2 might be the D (5 bases). Germline V gene data show CDR1 as MNHEY and CDR2 as SMNVEV (reference sequence). This CDR3 region has 16 residues. Deletions cut 0 bases from V and 0 bases from J, with 12 bases between. The CDR3 spells CASSLSMDFRSYEQYF. In DNA form, the CDR3 reads TGTGCCAGCAGTTTATCGATGGACTTTCGCTCCTACGAGCAGTACTTC.

V usage is TRBV5-5 and J usage is TRBJ1-4, with TRBD1 matching over 7 bases. Per germline, CDR1 SGHKS and CDR2 YYEKEE (reference sequence). After removal of 2 bases from V and 5 bases from J, the junction contained 6 bases not matched to a gene. This CDR3 contains 15 residues. CDR3 sequence (DNA): TGTGCCAGCAGCTTCTCGGGACAGTTGAATGAAAAACTGTTTTTT. Its translation is CASSFSGQLNEKLFF.

This sequence joins TRBV19 and TRBJ2-1; TRBD1 is a possible D gene (6 bases). Germline CDR1 and CDR2: LNHDA and SQIVND (reference sequence). CDR3 size: 14 residues. Trimming cost V 5 bases and J 3 bases, with 11 bases left between them. The CDR3 region is CASSSPDSYNEQFF. Written as DNA, the CDR3 is TGTGCCAGTAGTTCACCGGACAGCTACAATGAGCAGTTCTTC.

This chain uses TRBV29-1 with TRBJ2-5; 10 bases align to TRBD2. The CDR3 runs 12 residues. Losses at the gene ends were 5 bases for V and 4 bases for J; bases not matched to a gene: 1. Germline CDR1 reads SQVTM; CDR2 reads ANQGSEA. In DNA form, the CDR3 reads TGCAGCGTTAAGCGGGAGGGAGAGACCCAGTACTTC. Protein product: CSVKREGETQYF.

The V gene is TRBV12-3 or TRBV12-4, the J gene TRBJ1-2, with 10 bases aligning to TRBD1. V lost 3 bases and J lost 7; bases outside the gene matches: 2. This CDR3 is built from 13 residues. CDR3 DNA: TGTGCCAGCAGTTTCGGACAGGGGGGTGGCTACACCTTC. It codes for CASSFGQGGGYTF.

V and J are TRBV6-1 and TRBJ2-5; D may be TRBD2 (6 bases). This CDR3 has 17 residues. Germline CDR1 and CDR2: MNHNS and SASEGT. V lost 3 bases and J lost 5, with 22 bases in between. The CDR3 DNA is TGTGCCAGCAGTGACCTTGCCGGGACTGGAGGAGGGGAGACCCAGTACTTC. Protein: CASSDLAGTGGGETQYF.

The genes are TRBV5-4 and TRBJ2-3; 8 bases are shared with TRBD2. The ends lost 1 base at V and 3 bases at J; junction bases unmatched: 10. The germline gives CDR1 SGHNT, CDR2 YYREEE (reference sequence). The CDR3 is made up of 17 amino acids. The CDR3 DNA sequence: TGTGCCAGCAGCTTGACCGGGACGGGAGGGCCGACAGATACGCAGTATTTT. Encoded protein: CASSLTGTGGPTDTQYF.

V is TRBV19 and J is TRBJ1-4; weak D call: TRBD1 (5 bases). Germline CDR1 reads LNHDA; CDR2 reads SQIVND (reference sequence). The length of the CDR3 is 16 residues. Trimming pared 2 bases from V and 5 bases from J, leaving 15 bases between. The CDR3: CASSITPRERNEKLFF. Written as DNA, the CDR3 is TGTGCCAGTAGTATAACTCCCAGGGAACGAAATGAAAAACTGTTTTTT.

The rearrangement joins TRBV7-3 to TRBJ2-1; the D gene is possibly TRBD2 (6 bases). The CDR3 runs to 15 residues. Germline-derived CDR1 and CDR2 are SGHTA and FQGTGA. Trimming removed 2 bases from V and 12 bases from J, with 20 bases in between. The chain's CDR3 is CASSLDNGRGASQFF. CDR3 nucleotide sequence: TGTGCCAGCAGCTTAGACAACGGGAGAGGAGCATCGCAGTTCTTC. Filled out from reference TRBV7-3 and TRBJ2-1, the complete variable domain reads GAGVSQTPSNKVTEKGKYVELRCDPISGHTALYWYRQSLGQGPEFLIYFQGTGAADDSGLPNDRFFAVRPEGSVSTLKIQRTERGDSAVYLCASSLDNGRGASQFFGPGTRLTVL.

In its sample, this clone was seen once. The rearrangement uses TRBV5-1 and TRBJ1-2; D unclear. The V end was cut by 3 bases, the J end by 3 bases, with 6 bases between. CDR3 length: 12 residues. Germline values: CDR1 SGHRS, CDR2 YFSETQ. CDR3 sequence: CASSSGHYGYTF. CDR3 nucleotide sequence: TGCGCCAGCAGCTCGGGTCACTATGGCTACACCTTC.

The chain combines TRBV6-2 or TRBV6-3 with TRBJ2-7, with TRBD2 matching over 9 bases. The CDR3 sequence is 17 residues long. With 0 bases clipped from V and 3 bases from J, the junction kept 9 bases outside the gene matches. From germline, CDR1 is MNHEY and CDR2 SVGEGT. The CDR3 reads CASSYSSYRAGGYEQYF. In DNA, the CDR3 is TGTGCCAGCAGTTACTCGAGTTACCGAGCGGGAGGCTACGAGCAGTACTTC.

This chain connects TRBV6-2 or TRBV6-3 to TRBJ1-2; TRBD1 agrees at 11 bases. The CDR3 consists of 15 residues. Unmatched junction bases numbered 5, after V lost 5 bases and J lost 3 bases. The germline V gene encodes CDR1 MNHEY and CDR2 SVGEGT. CDR3 DNA: TGTGCCAGCAGTGAGGACAGGGGGCGATACTATGGCTACACCTTC. Translating it yields CASSEDRGRYYGYTF.

The genes are TRBV6-5 and TRBJ1-1; the D is unclear. This CDR3 is built from 13 residues. Trimming cost V 7 bases and J 4 bases, with 13 bases left between them. Germline assignment: CDR1 MNHEY and CDR2 SVGAGI. The CDR3 is CASTWEVGTEAFF. In nucleotides, the CDR3 is TGTGCCAGCACGTGGGAGGTGGGCACTGAAGCTTTCTTT.

This clone was counted between two and nine times. The V call is TRBV6-5, the J call TRBJ2-2, with 7 bases fitting TRBD1. J was trimmed by 7 bases and V by 5 bases; bases with no gene match: 10. Looked up from germline, CDR1 is MNHEY and CDR2 is SVGAGI. The CDR3 covers 15 residues. CDR3 amino acids: CASSRSGQGDGELFF. The CDR3 DNA is TGTGCCAGCAGTCGCTCGGGCCAGGGGGACGGGGAGCTGTTTTTT.

The chain carries TRBV24-1 and TRBJ2-3; D is perhaps TRBD2 (6 bases). The CDR3 has 12 residues. V gave up 9 bases and J gave up 2 bases, with 8 bases separating them. Germline lookup yields CDR1 KGHDR and CDR2 SFDVKD. CDR3 in DNA: TGTGCCACCGGAGGGGACACAGATACGCAGTATTTT. It is translated as CATGGDTDTQYF.

The J gene is TRBJ1-2, the V gene TRBV28; the D gene is possibly TRBD1 (5 bases). Germline V lookup: CDR1 MDHEN, CDR2 SYDVKM. The V gene lost 6 bases and the J gene lost 3 bases, with 11 bases spanning the gap. CDR3 length: 13 residues. In DNA, the CDR3 is TGTGCCAGCAGCCCAGGGTTCTACTATGGCTACACCTTC. Translating it yields CASSPGFYYGYTF.

This rearrangement joins TRBV7-9 to TRBJ2-1; D possibly corresponds to TRBD2 (5 bases). The CDR3 has 15 residues. Germline CDR1 reads SEHNR; CDR2 reads FQNEAQ (reference sequence). V lost 2 bases and J lost 4, with 12 bases in between. CDR3 DNA: TGTGCCAGCAGCTTACTCGAGGGATCGTACAATGAGCAGTTCTTC. Translating gives CASSLLEGSYNEQFF.

The chain couples TRBV5-1 to TRBJ2-3; maybe TRBD2 (6 bases). There are 16 residues in the CDR3. Germline CDR1 and CDR2: SGHRS and YFSETQ. Deletions cut 0 bases from V and 2 bases from J, with 13 bases between. The CDR3 DNA follows: TGCGCCAGCAGCTTGGGGGGCGGGATCTCCACAGATACGCAGTATTTT. This sequence encodes CASSLGGGISTDTQYF.

The J gene is TRBJ1-2, the V gene TRBV7-2; 10 nucleotides match TRBD1. V shed 5 bases, J shed 2 bases, and the junction held 5 bases outside the gene matches. The CDR3 spans 15 residues. Per germline, CDR1 SGHTA and CDR2 FQGNSA. CDR3 in DNA: TGTGCCAGCAGCCCCACGGGACAGGGGAACTATGGCTACACCTTC. This gives the protein CASSPTGQGNYGYTF.

The chain carries TRBV20-1 and TRBJ2-3; no clear D. Germline loops: CDR1 DFQATT, CDR2 SNEGSKA (reference sequence). Trimming shortened V by 5 bases and J by 6 bases, and 9 bases separated the two germline ends. The CDR3 runs 11 residues. The CDR3 DNA sequence: TGCAGTGCTCTCTACAGCGATACGCAGTATTTT. This codes for CSALYSDTQYF.

V is TRBV4-2 and J is TRBJ2-1; no clear D. The ends were cut back, 1 base at V and 0 bases at J, with 10 bases in the middle. The CDR3 consists of 16 residues. The germline V gene has CDR1 LGHNA and CDR2 YNFKEQ. The DNA of the CDR3 is TGTGCCAGCAGCCAAGCACCACTAAGCTCCTACAATGAGCAGTTCTTC. Translated, it gives CASSQAPLSSYNEQFF.

The rearrangement uses TRBV6-5 and TRBJ1-2, with D maybe TRBD1 (5 bases). This CDR3 contains 15 residues. Germline CDR1 and CDR2: MNHEY and SVGAGI. The V and J ends lost 2 bases and 4 bases respectively, with 14 bases between them. CDR3 nucleotide sequence: TGTGCCAGCAGTTACGGCAGGGCTTCGGGCTATGGCTACACCTTC. This sequence encodes CASSYGRASGYGYTF.

The rearrangement links TRBV14 to TRBJ2-1; TRBD2 matches at 8 bases. CDR1 is SGHDN, CDR2 FVKESK, per germline. The CDR3 loop spans 15 amino acids. V lost 1 base, J lost 4 bases, and 3 bases stayed unmatched. The CDR3 reads CASSQAGGRYNEQFF. DNA of the CDR3: TGTGCCAGCAGCCAAGCGGGAGGGAGGTACAATGAGCAGTTCTTC. The full variable domain, with the rest looked up from reference TRBV14 and TRBJ2-1, is EAGVTQFPSHSVIEKGQTVTLRCDPISGHDNLYWYRRVMGKEIKFLLHFVKESKQDESGMPNNRFLAERTGGTYSTLKVQPAELEDSGVYFCASSQAGGRYNEQFFGPGTRLTVL.

As regards this clone: Other DNA sequences from this sample encode an identical CDR3 as well. V and J are TRBV9 and TRBJ2-2; 9 nucleotides align to TRBD1. Per the germline V gene, CDR1 is SGDLS and CDR2 is YYNGEE. The length of the CDR3 is 15 residues. With 4 bases clipped from V and 3 bases from J, the junction kept 4 bases outside the gene matches. The CDR3 sequence is CASSLGQGDTGELFF. The CDR3 nucleotides read TGTGCCAGCAGCCTGGGACAGGGCGACACCGGGGAGCTGTTTTTT.

CDR3 coding DNA: TGTGCCAGCAGTTTTGCCGACAGGGGGCCTTATGGCTACACCTTC. This gives the protein CASSFADRGPYGYTF. The chain employs TRBV28 and TRBJ1-2; 10 bases map to TRBD1. The CDR3 spans 15 residues. CDR1 is MDHEN and CDR2 is SYDVKM in the germline V gene. V trimming: 3 bases; J trimming: 5 bases; junction bases outside the gene matches: 6.

The V gene is TRBV5-1, the J gene TRBJ2-7; D is perhaps TRBD2 (5 bases). CDR3 size: 14 residues. V shed 9 bases and J shed 2 bases, with 18 bases lying between them. In germline, CDR1 is SGHRS, CDR2 YFSETQ. CDR3 amino acids: CATSPGTSAYEQYF. DNA of the CDR3: TGCGCCACCTCTCCGGGAACATCCGCCTACGAGCAGTACTTC. Variable domain in full (rest from reference TRBV5-1 and TRBJ2-7): KAGVTQTPRYLIKTRGQQVTLSCSPISGHRSVSWYQQTPGQGLQFLFEYFSETQRNKGNFPGRFSGRQFSNSRSEMNVSTLELGDSALYLCATSPGTSAYEQYFGPGTRLTVT.

The J gene is TRBJ2-7, the V gene TRBV29-1; 10 bases are shared with TRBD2. Germline V CDR1 and CDR2: SQVTM, ANQGSEA. The J segment lost 5 bases and the V segment lost 6 bases, leaving 7 bases of the junction unmatched. The CDR3 covers 13 residues. The CDR3 spells CSVGRTSGDEQYF. CDR3 nucleotides: TGCAGCGTCGGCAGAACTAGCGGGGACGAGCAGTACTTC.

This clone was seen a few times. CDR3 protein: CASSVVQGIDSPLHF. The DNA of the CDR3 is TGTGCCAGCAGCGTAGTACAGGGAATCGATTCACCCCTCCACTTT. The chain uses TRBV9 and TRBJ1-6, with D maybe TRBD1 (6 bases). This CDR3 contains 15 residues. V was shortened by 0 bases and J by 8 bases, with 12 bases between the two germline ends. Per the germline V gene, CDR1 is SGDLS and CDR2 is YYNGEE.